One sample yielded the 23 T cell receptor beta chains listed below, sequenced in a study of T cell responses to AZD1222 COVID-19 vaccine. Assay: immunoSEQ multiplex PCR; the TCRdb copy retains only in-frame clones and omits some. The data hold more than 150,000 clones, with about 89% observed a single time. The sample consisted of peripheral blood, taken on day 0 of MenACWY control vaccination. Every receptor here comes from an adult in good health.

The chain has TRBV25-1 and TRBJ2-7; 12 positions match TRBD2. Germline lookup yields CDR1 MGHDK and CDR2 SYGVNS. V dropped 7 bases and J dropped 5; count of bases not matched to a gene: 3. CDR3 length: 13 residues. CDR3 loop: CASTSGGAHEQYF. The CDR3 nucleotides are TGTGCCAGCACTAGCGGGGGGGCCCACGAGCAGTACTTC.

The rearrangement joins TRBV7-8 to TRBJ1-3, with TRBD1 matching 9 bases. The CDR3 spans 16 residues. Germline CDR1 and CDR2: SGHVS and FQNEAQ. After removal of 5 bases from V and 5 bases from J, the junction contained 10 bases not matched to a gene. The CDR3 nucleotides are TGTGCCAGCAGCCTTCAAACCGGGACAGGGAGAAACACCATATATTTT. Amino acid sequence: CASSLQTGTGRNTIYF.

The V gene is TRBV19, the J gene TRBJ1-1, with D possibly TRBD1 on 6 matching bases. The V gene lost 3 bases and the J gene lost 3 bases, with 8 bases spanning the gap. The germline gives CDR1 LNHDA, CDR2 SQIVND (reference sequence). There are 13 residues in the CDR3. The CDR3 loop reads CASSIGGDTEAFF. The CDR3 nucleotides read TGTGCCAGTAGTATCGGGGGCGACACTGAAGCTTTCTTT.

The rearrangement uses TRBV2 and TRBJ2-1, with D possibly being TRBD1 (5 bases). The CDR3 sequence is 15 residues long. The V end lost 2 bases, the J end lost 0 bases, and 8 bases lay between the germline ends. Germline V gene data show CDR1 as SNHLY and CDR2 as FYNNEI. Here the CDR3 reads CASSEQGSSYNEQFF. The CDR3 coding sequence is TGTGCCAGCAGTGAACAGGGCAGCTCCTACAATGAGCAGTTCTTC.

This chain connects TRBV6-2 or TRBV6-3 to TRBJ1-5, with 8 bases identical to TRBD1. The J segment lost 5 bases and the V segment lost 5 bases, leaving 5 bases of the junction unmatched. Germline loops: CDR1 MNHEY, CDR2 SVGEGT. This CDR3 region has 14 residues. The DNA of the CDR3 is TGTGCCAGCAGTCGTACAGGGGGGGATCAGCCCCAGCATTTT. Translation: CASSRTGGDQPQHF.

The DNA for the CDR3 is TGTGCCAGCAGCCAAGTGAGGGCGGGCGGCTACACCTTC. Translating gives CASSQVRAGGYTF. This chain connects TRBV14 to TRBJ1-2; D unresolved. Germline CDR1 and CDR2: SGHDN and FVKESK. The germline V and J ends were trimmed by 1 base and 8 bases, with 11 bases remaining between them. This CDR3 region has 13 residues.

The chain recombines TRBV2 with TRBJ2-7; 10 bases fit TRBD1. With 5 bases clipped from V and 2 bases from J, the junction kept 6 bases outside the gene matches. The CDR3 runs 15 residues. CDR1 and CDR2 from the germline V gene are SNHLY and FYNNEI. The CDR3 coding sequence is TGTGCCAGCAGTTCTGGGACAGGGGCCCCCTACGAGCAGTACTTC. This gives the protein CASSSGTGAPYEQYF.

The rearrangement uses TRBV2 and TRBJ1-3; tentatively, D is TRBD1 (6 bases). With 6 bases removed from V and 4 bases from J, the gap between germline ends came to 10 bases. The CDR3 totals 13 residues. CDR1 SNHLY and CDR2 FYNNEI come from the germline V gene. The CDR3 is CASRGGEGNTIYF. Written as DNA, the CDR3 is TGTGCCAGCAGAGGGGGGGAAGGAAACACCATATATTTT.

The chain employs TRBV19 and TRBJ2-7; D perhaps matches TRBD1 (5 bases). From germline, CDR1 is LNHDA and CDR2 SQIVND (reference sequence). This CDR3 has 15 residues. Trimming pared 5 bases from V and 0 bases from J, leaving 14 bases between. CDR3 DNA: TGTGCCAGTAGTTCCGACAGAGACTTCTCCTACGAGCAGTACTTC. As protein: CASSSDRDFSYEQYF.

This chain joins TRBV12-3 or TRBV12-4 and TRBJ1-5; the match to TRBD1 covers 7 bases. The CDR3 is 12 amino acids. The V and J ends lost 11 bases and 5 bases, in that order; junction bases with no gene match: 6. This CDR3 reads CASTGNHQPQHF. CDR3 DNA sequence: TGTGCCTCGACAGGGAATCATCAGCCCCAGCATTTT.

CDR3 in DNA: TGTGCCAGCAGCAGACAGGGGGCCCACGAGCAGTACTTC. Its protein is CASSRQGAHEQYF. The chain carries TRBV3-1 (or the pseudogene TRBV3-2) and TRBJ2-7, with 10 nucleotides matching TRBD1. CDR1 and CDR2 (germline): LGHDT, YNNKEL (reference sequence). With 5 bases clipped from V and 5 bases from J, the junction kept 3 bases outside the gene matches. The CDR3 extends over 13 amino acids.

The rearrangement joins TRBV5-8 to TRBJ2-7; 8 bases agree with TRBD2. CDR1 and CDR2 (germline): SGHTS, YDEGEE. The J segment lost 1 base and the V segment lost 1 base, leaving 7 bases of the junction unmatched. This CDR3 comprises 16 residues. CDR3 loop: CASSLRGGPLSYEQYF. CDR3 sequence (DNA): TGTGCCAGCAGCTTGCGGGGGGGGCCTTTATCCTACGAGCAGTACTTC.

The chain carries TRBV18 and TRBJ1-1, with TRBD1 as a possible D gene (6 bases). The germline V gene encodes CDR1 KGHSH and CDR2 LQKENI. The CDR3 extends over 13 amino acids. V was shortened by 8 bases and J by 4 bases, with 14 bases between the two germline ends. The CDR3 is CASKGGQGTEAFF. CDR3 nucleotides: TGTGCCAGCAAAGGGGGGCAGGGCACTGAAGCTTTCTTT.

The V gene is TRBV20-1, the J gene TRBJ2-5; TRBD2 might be the D (6 bases). V lost 3 bases and J lost 5, with 10 bases in between. Germline CDR1 is DFQATT and CDR2 is SNEGSKA (reference sequence). The CDR3 has 12 residues. The CDR3 reads CSASEGRETQYF. The CDR3, as DNA: TGCAGTGCTAGTGAGGGGAGGGAGACCCAGTACTTC.

The chain is built from TRBV4-1 and TRBJ2-1, with a tentative D call TRBD2 (7 bases). The CDR3 sequence is 15 residues long. V lost 2 bases and J 2 bases, leaving 10 bases between the germline ends. Germline V gene data show CDR1 as MGHRA and CDR2 as YSYEKL. The CDR3 here is CASSQSGTPYNEQFF. CDR3 nucleotide sequence: TGCGCCAGCAGCCAAAGCGGGACACCCTACAATGAGCAGTTCTTC.

V usage is TRBV11-1 and J usage is TRBJ2-2; D call uncertain. Germline lookup yields CDR1 SGHAT and CDR2 FQDESV (reference sequence). The CDR3 is 13 residues long. V was cut by 2 bases and J by 6 bases, with 7 bases left in between. The CDR3 bases are TGTGCCAGCAGCTTACCCTTTTCCGGGGAGCTGTTTTTT. Residues: CASSLPFSGELFF.

The gene calls are TRBV7-9 and TRBJ2-4; D is unclear. This CDR3 contains 11 residues. Germline loops: CDR1 SEHNR, CDR2 FQNEAQ (reference sequence). The V end lost 4 bases, the J end lost 9 bases, and 7 bases lay between the germline ends. The CDR3 spells CASSSLGIQYF. As DNA, the CDR3 is TGTGCCAGCAGCTCCCTAGGCATTCAGTACTTC.

Regarding this clone: The junction shows a germline mismatch at one end, possibly a read error. The sample carries other DNA sequences with the same CDR3. The gene calls are TRBV5-4 and TRBJ1-1; 9 bases map to TRBD1. The CDR3 length is 15 residues. Germline V CDR1 and CDR2: SGHNT, YYREEE (reference sequence). CDR3 sequence (DNA): TGTGCCAGCAGTTTGGGGGGACAGGGTGGAACTGAAGCTTTCTTT. It translates to CASSLGGQGGTEAFF.

The gene calls are TRBV12-3 or TRBV12-4 and TRBJ1-5, with D perhaps TRBD1 (6 bases). This CDR3 has 11 amino acids. Deletions cut 6 bases from V and 15 bases from J, with 15 bases between. This chain's CDR3 is CASRGDKQSHF. CDR3 nucleotide sequence: TGTGCCAGCAGAGGGGACAAACAATCGCATTTT.

The V and J genes are TRBV7-2 and TRBJ1-3, with D uncertain. CDR3 length equals 16 residues. V was trimmed by 0 bases and J by 0 bases, leaving 9 bases between them. Germline assignment: CDR1 SGHTA and CDR2 FQGNSA. Here the CDR3 reads CASSLARQHSGNTIYF. The CDR3 DNA is TGTGCCAGCAGCTTAGCGCGGCAGCACTCTGGAAACACCATATATTTT.

The chain uses TRBV14 and TRBJ2-7; unclear D gene. Trimming removed 1 base from V and 4 bases from J, with 8 bases in between. The germline CDR1 and CDR2 sequences are SGHDN and FVKESK. The CDR3 runs to 13 residues. CDR3 nucleotide sequence: TGTGCCAGCAGCCAAGTCTCCAGGTACGAGCAGTACTTC. Translating gives CASSQVSRYEQYF.

The chain uses TRBV12-5 and TRBJ1-1; perhaps TRBD1 as D (5 bases). The V end lost 2 bases, the J end lost 3 bases, and 10 bases lay between the germline ends. This CDR3 has 14 amino acids. From germline, CDR1 is LGHNT and CDR2 FRNRAP. For the CDR3, the DNA is TGTGCTAGTGGTTTGTGGGCGGGGGACACTGAAGCTTTCTTT. This encodes CASGLWAGDTEAFF.

The gene calls are TRBV4-2 and TRBJ2-1; either TRBD1 or TRBD2 may fit D (5 bases each). The V gene's germline CDR1 is LGHNA and CDR2 YNFKEQ. This CDR3 spans 13 amino acids. V lost 4 bases and J lost 15, with 19 bases in between. The CDR3 region has the DNA TGTGCCAGCAGCCTTGAGGGGACCTCGGAGGCGTTCTTC. Translating it yields CASSLEGTSEAFF.